The entry that follows covers one T cell receptor (beta chain) sequence. The target antigen is unknown. The data originate from a study of T cell responses to AZD1222 COVID-19 vaccine. Study-wide results and caveats: Dominant CD4 TCR responses targeted spike regions 160-218 and 743-854. Clonal diversity was possibly underestimated, and the donors were mostly white British, with more females. The reported proportion of spike-specific TCRs targeting unmutated variant regions was nearly half.

Germline CDR1 is LGHDT and CDR2 is YNNKEL (reference sequence). V shed 1 base and J 1 base; nucleotides not matched to a gene: 5. The CDR3 extends over 16 amino acids. Repertoires were generated with immunoSEQ multiplex PCR, while TCRdb's copy carries only in-frame clones and drops some. The profile covers around 120,000 clones, with 87% appearing a single time and approximately 2.6% taken by the ten largest. The chain uses TRBV3-1 (or the pseudogene TRBV3-2) and TRBJ1-1; TRBD1 aligns across 8 bases. The source was peripheral blood, collected 28 days after the second AZD1222 dose. The TCR sequence derives from an adult who received the AZD1222 COVID-19 vaccine. CDR3 in DNA: TGTGCCAGCAGCCAAGCCCGTGGACAGGGGAACACTGAAGCTTTCTTT. Translating gives CASSQARGQGNTEAFF.